This T cell receptor (beta chain) is from a study of breast tumors, draining lymph nodes, adjacent tissues. Study-wide results and caveats: Luminal-like breast cancer showed significantly higher tumor–nontumor repertoire similarity than basal-like.

The lymph nodes were axillary draining lymph nodes from breast cancer patients. About this clonotype itself: Its antigen is not known. A much larger clone lies one base from this, so it may be a read error.

TCRdb re-called the multiplex PCR reads through MiXCR, storing one row per CDR3 protein. The profile covers some 140,000 distinct CDR3 sequences, with approximately 21% appearing a single time and about 2.2% taken by the ten largest. The CDR3 is made up of 13 amino acids. CDR1 and CDR2 from the germline V gene are MNHEY and SVGAGI. The chain has TRBV6-5 and TRBJ2-1; D remains unclear. Sequenced input: axillary lymph node tissue. The clonotype comes from a female donor with breast cancer. Some clones in this sample may be carry-over from other donors' samples. CDR3: CASGYSRQNEQFF. Here the CDR3 DNA reads TGTGCCAGCGGTTACTCTAGACAAAATGAGCAGTTCTTC.